This T cell receptor beta chain was identified in a study of shared clonotypes between healthy human individuals. The assay ran at deep level. Each PCR replicate run on unsorted PBMC took in around 300 ng DNA, roughly 29,000 T cell genomes. Sequencing on ten immunoSEQ deep assay plates was performed for unsorted PBMC DNA. Per the authors' pipeline: Filtering differed, since immunoSEQ gave only junction sequences and no quality scores. Clones were read by immunoSEQ multiplex PCR, and TCRdb kept only the in-frame ones, dropping some. Clonal size and the V and J genes are those of that table, whereas D and trimming came from the DNA. This table has fewer than 650,000 clones, just over 75% appearing once. Concerning this clone itself: This is likely an artifact of a read error, given a far larger clone one base away. The same CDR3 arises from other DNA sequences in this sample as well.

The CDR3 runs 12 residues. Trimming left V 7 bases short and J 6 bases short, with 16 bases between. Germline V CDR1 and CDR2: SQVTM, ANQGSEA. This TCR came from a middle-aged woman in good health. Some clones in this sample may be carry-over from other donors' samples. The sequenced sample consisted of PBMCs. V gene TRBV29-1 combines with J gene TRBJ2-7; TRBD2 might be the D (6 bases). The CDR3 spells CSGGTGELEQYF. The CDR3 bases are TGCAGCGGGGGGACTGGCGAACTCGAGCAGTACTTC.